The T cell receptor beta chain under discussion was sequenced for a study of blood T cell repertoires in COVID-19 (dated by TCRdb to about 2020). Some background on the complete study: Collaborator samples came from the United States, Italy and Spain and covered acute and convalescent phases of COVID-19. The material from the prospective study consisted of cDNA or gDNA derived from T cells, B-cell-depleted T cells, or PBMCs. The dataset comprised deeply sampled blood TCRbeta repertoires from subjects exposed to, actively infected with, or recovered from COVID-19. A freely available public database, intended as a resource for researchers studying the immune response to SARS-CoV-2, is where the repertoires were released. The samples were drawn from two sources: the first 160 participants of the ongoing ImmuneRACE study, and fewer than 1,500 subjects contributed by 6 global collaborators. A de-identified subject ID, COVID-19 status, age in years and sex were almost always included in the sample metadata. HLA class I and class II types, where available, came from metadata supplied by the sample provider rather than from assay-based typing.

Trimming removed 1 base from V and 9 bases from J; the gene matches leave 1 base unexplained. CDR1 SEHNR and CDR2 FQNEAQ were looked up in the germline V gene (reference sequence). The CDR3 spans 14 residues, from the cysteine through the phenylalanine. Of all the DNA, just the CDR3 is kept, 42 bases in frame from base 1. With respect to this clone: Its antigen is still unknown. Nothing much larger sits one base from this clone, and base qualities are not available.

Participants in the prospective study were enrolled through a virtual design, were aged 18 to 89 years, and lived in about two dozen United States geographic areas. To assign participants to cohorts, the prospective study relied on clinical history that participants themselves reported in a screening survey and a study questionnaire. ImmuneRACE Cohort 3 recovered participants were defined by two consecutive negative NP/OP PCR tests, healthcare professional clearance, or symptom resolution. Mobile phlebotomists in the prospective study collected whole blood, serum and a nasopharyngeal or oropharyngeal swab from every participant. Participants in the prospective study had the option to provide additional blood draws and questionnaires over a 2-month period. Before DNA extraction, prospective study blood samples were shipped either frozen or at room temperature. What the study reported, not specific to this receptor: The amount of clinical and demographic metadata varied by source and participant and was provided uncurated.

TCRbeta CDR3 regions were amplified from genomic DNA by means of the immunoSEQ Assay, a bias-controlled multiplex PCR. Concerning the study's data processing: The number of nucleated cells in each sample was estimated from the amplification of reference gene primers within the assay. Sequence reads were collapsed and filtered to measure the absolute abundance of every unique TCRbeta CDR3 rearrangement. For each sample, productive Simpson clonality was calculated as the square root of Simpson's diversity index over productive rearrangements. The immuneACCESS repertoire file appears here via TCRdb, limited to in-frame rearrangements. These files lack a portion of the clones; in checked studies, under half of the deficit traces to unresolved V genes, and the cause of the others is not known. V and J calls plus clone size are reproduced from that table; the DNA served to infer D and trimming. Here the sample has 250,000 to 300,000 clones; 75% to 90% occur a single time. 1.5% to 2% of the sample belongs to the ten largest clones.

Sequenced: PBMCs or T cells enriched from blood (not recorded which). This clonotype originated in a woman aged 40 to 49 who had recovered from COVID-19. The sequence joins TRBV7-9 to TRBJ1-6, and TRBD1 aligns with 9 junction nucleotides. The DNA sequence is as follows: TGTGCCAGCAGCTTAGGGACAGGGGTTTCACCCCTCCACTTT. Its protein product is CASSLGTGVSPLHF. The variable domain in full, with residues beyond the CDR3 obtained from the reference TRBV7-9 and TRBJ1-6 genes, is DTGVSQNPRHKITKRGQNVTFRCDPISEHNRLYWYRQTLGQGPEFLTYFQNEAQLEKSRLLSDRFSAERPKGSFSTLEIQRTEQGDSAMYLCASSLGTGVSPLHFGNGTRLTVT.